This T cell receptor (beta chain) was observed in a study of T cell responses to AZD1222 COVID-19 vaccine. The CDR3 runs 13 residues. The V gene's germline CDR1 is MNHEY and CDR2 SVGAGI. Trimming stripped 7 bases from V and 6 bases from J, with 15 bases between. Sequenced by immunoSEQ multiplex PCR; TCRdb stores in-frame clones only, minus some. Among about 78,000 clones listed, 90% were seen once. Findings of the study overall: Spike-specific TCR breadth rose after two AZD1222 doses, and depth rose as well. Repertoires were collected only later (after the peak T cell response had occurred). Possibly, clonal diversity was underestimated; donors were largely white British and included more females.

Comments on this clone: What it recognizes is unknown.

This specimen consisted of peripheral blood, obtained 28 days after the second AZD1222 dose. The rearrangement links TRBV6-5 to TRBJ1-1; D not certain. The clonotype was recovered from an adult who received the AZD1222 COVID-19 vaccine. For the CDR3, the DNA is TGTGCCAGCATGACTTCCACGATGGCTGAAGCTTTCTTT. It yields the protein CASMTSTMAEAFF.